Listed below are T cell receptor beta chains from one sample, sequenced in a study of blood T cells in healthy people across ages. TCRdb called the 5' RACE reads again in MiXCR, with one record for every CDR3 protein. The sample shows more than 900,000 distinct CDR3 sequences, 25% of them seen only once. The sample was also linked to a second study, of T cells of mothers and their children.

Source material: blood. These receptors were collected from a girl aged 2 to 9 in good health. The CDR3 runs from the conserved cysteine through the conserved F or W. D genes are given only for firm matches. A clone size is listed for some rows: how often the clone was seen (once, few, many), or a class if it is expanded.

size: few; V: TRBV4-1; D: .; J: TRBJ2-7; CDR3: CASSQEITGPIVPHEQYF; DNA: TGCGCCAGCAGCCAAGAAATTACTGGTCCAATTGTTCCCCACGAGCAGTACTTC
size: few; V: TRBV20-1; D: TRBD2; J: TRBJ2-1; CDR3: CSARDPAGGNNEQFF; DNA: TGCAGTGCTAGAGATCCAGCGGGGGGCAACAATGAGCAGTTCTTC
size: few; V: TRBV28; D: .; J: TRBJ2-7; CDR3: CASSLSGAPLYEQYF; DNA: TGTGCCAGCAGTTTATCCGGGGCCCCCCTCTACGAGCAGTACTTC
size: .; V: TRBV12-3/TRBV12-4; D: .; J: TRBJ1-4; CDR3: CASSPDRHGEKLFF; DNA: TGTGCCAGCAGTCCCGACAGGCACGGGGAAAAACTGTTTTTT
size: .; V: TRBV12-3/TRBV12-4; D: TRBD2; J: TRBJ2-5; CDR3: CASSFTLGAGAGDRVETQYF; DNA: TGTGCCAGCAGTTTTACCTTGGGTGCGGGAGCGGGGGATCGGGTAGAGACCCAGTACTTC
size: .; V: TRBV12-3/TRBV12-4; D: .; J: TRBJ2-5; CDR3: CASMGGKVEFF; DNA: TGTGCCAGCATGGGCGGGAAGGTTGAGTTCTTC
size: .; V: TRBV20-1; D: .; J: TRBJ2-3; CDR3: CSSKTHLGQYF; DNA: TGCAGTTCTAAGACCCATTTGGGGCAGTATTTT
size: .; V: TRBV7-9; D: .; J: TRBJ1-2; CDR3: CASSLVPGAGYTF; DNA: TGTGCCAGCAGCTTAGTCCCTGGCGCTGGCTACACCTTC
size: few; V: TRBV7-4; D: .; J: TRBJ1-4; CDR3: CVLLAENEKLFF; DNA: TGTGTCCTCTTAGCGGAGAATGAAAAACTGTTTTTT
size: .; V: TRBV4-3; D: TRBD1; J: TRBJ2-5; CDR3: CASSQYGTGAGMSRYF; DNA: TGCGCCAGCAGCCAATACGGGACAGGGGCCGGGATGTCCCGGTACTTC
size: .; V: TRBV6-6; D: .; J: TRBJ1-5; CDR3: CASRSGDQPQHF; DNA: TGTGCCAGCAGATCCGGGGATCAGCCCCAGCATTTT
size: .; V: TRBV27; D: .; J: TRBJ2-7; CDR3: CASSFEGSSSYEQYF; DNA: TGTGCCAGCAGTTTTGAGGGGTCGAGCTCCTACGAGCAGTACTTC
size: .; V: TRBV24-1; D: .; J: TRBJ2-1; CDR3: CATSDMTANPYNEQFF; DNA: TGTGCCACCAGTGATATGACCGCGAACCCCTACAATGAGCAGTTCTTC
size: few; V: TRBV6-2/TRBV6-3; D: .; J: TRBJ1-2; CDR3: CASSYSTGLRGYTF; DNA: TGTGCCAGCAGTTACTCCACAGGTCTTCGGGGCTACACCTTC
size: .; V: TRBV12-3/TRBV12-4; D: TRBD2; J: TRBJ2-5; CDR3: CASGASGRYQETQYF; DNA: TGTGCAAGCGGGGCTAGCGGGAGGTACCAAGAGACCCAGTACTTC
size: few; V: TRBV5-1; D: .; J: TRBJ2-1; CDR3: CASSPRQAHEQFF; DNA: TGCGCCAGCAGCCCGAGACAGGCCCATGAGCAGTTCTTC
size: .; V: TRBV20-1; D: .; J: TRBJ2-2; CDR3: CSAGRGSETGELFF; DNA: TGCAGTGCTGGCAGGGGTTCGGAGACCGGGGAGCTGTTTTTT
size: .; V: TRBV4-1; D: TRBD2; J: TRBJ2-5; CDR3: CASSQVAPPAGVETQYF; DNA: TGCGCCAGCAGCCAAGTAGCCCCGCCAGCGGGAGTTGAGACCCAGTACTTC